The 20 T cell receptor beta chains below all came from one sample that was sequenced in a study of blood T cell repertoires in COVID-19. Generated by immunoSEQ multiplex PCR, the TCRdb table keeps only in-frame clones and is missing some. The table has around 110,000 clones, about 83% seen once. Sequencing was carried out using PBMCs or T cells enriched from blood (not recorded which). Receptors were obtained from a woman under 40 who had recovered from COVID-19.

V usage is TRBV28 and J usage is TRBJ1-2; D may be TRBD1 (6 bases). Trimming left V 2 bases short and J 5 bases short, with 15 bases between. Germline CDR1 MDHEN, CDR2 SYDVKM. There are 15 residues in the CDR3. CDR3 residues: CASSLGQHYSYGYTF. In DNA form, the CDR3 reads TGTGCCAGCAGTTTAGGACAGCATTATTCATATGGCTACACCTTC.

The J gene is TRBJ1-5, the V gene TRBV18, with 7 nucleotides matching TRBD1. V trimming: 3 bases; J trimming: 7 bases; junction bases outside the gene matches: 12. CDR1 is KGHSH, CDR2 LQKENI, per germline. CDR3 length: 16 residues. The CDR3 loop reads CASSPYETGNGQPQHF. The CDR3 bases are TGTGCCAGCTCACCCTACGAGACAGGGAACGGACAGCCCCAGCATTTT.

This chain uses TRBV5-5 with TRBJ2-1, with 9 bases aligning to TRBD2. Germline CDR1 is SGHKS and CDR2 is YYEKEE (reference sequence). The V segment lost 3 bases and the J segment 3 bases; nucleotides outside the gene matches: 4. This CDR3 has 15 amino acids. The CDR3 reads CASSSRLADYNEQFF. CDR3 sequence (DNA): TGTGCCAGCAGCTCCAGACTAGCGGACTACAATGAGCAGTTCTTC.

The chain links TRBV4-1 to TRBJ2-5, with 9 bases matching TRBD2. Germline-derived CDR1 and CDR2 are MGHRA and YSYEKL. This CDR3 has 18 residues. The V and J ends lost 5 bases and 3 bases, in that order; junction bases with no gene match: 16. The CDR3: CASSNPPRGGPSKETQYF. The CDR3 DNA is TGCGCCAGCAGCAACCCCCCGCGGGGGGGCCCTAGCAAAGAGACCCAGTACTTC.

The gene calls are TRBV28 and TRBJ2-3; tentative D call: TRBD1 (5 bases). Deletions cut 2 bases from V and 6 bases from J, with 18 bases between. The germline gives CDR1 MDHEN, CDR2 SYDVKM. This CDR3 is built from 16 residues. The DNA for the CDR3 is TGTGCCAGCAGTTTAGAGGATTTTGCAGGGTTGGATACGCAGTATTTT. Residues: CASSLEDFAGLDTQYF. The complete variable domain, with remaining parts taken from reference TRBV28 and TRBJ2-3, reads DVKVTQSSRYLVKRTGEKVFLECVQDMDHENMFWYRQDPGLGLRLIYFSYDVKMKEKGDIPEGYSVSREKKERFSLILESASTNQTSMYLCASSLEDFAGLDTQYFGPGTRLTVL.

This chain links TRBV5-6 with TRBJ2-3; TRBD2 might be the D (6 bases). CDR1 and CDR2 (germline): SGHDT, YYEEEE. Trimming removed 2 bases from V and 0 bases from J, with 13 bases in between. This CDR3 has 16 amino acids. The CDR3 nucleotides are TGTGCCAGCAGCTTACTAACGGGAGTGAGCACAGATACGCAGTATTTT. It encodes CASSLLTGVSTDTQYF.

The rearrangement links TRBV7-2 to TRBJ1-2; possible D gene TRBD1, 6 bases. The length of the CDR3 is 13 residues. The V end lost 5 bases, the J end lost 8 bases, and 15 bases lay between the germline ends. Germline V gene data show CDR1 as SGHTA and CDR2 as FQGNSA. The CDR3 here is CASSRQDRSGYTF. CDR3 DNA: TGTGCCAGCAGCCGACAGGACCGCTCAGGCTACACCTTC.

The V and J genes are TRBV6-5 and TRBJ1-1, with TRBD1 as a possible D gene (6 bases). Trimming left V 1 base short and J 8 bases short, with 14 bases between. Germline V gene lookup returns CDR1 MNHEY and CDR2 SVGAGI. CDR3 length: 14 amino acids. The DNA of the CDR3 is TGTGCCAGCAGTTACTTGCCATGGACAGAAGAAGCTTTCTTT. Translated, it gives CASSYLPWTEEAFF.

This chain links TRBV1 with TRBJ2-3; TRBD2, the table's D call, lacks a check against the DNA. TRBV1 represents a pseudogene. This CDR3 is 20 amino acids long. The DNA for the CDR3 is TGCACCAGTGGGACAAGGCGGGGGAGGGCCAGAATCACGAGCACAGATACGCAGTATTTT. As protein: CTSGTRRGRARITSTDTQYF.

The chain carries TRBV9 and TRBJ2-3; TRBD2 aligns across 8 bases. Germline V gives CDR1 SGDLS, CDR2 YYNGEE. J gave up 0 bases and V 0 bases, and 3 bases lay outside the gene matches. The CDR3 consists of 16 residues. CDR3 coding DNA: TGTGCCAGCAGCGTAGACGGGAGGGCCAGCACAGATACGCAGTATTTT. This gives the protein CASSVDGRASTDTQYF.

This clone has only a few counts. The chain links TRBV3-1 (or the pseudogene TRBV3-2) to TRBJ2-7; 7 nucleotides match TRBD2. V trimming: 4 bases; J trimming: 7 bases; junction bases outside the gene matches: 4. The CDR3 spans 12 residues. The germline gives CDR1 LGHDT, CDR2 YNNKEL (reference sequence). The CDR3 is CASSRGRGEQYF. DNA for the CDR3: TGTGCCAGCAGCCGGGGGAGGGGTGAGCAGTACTTC.

The CDR3 nucleotides are TGTGCCACCAGTGATTTCGGGACAGGCCAAGAGACCCAGTACTTC. Translated, it gives CATSDFGTGQETQYF. The V call is TRBV24-1, the J call TRBJ2-5, with 8 bases identical to TRBD1. Germline CDR1 reads KGHDR; CDR2 reads SFDVKD. The CDR3 loop spans 15 amino acids. V lost 1 base to trimming and J lost 1 base; unmatched junction nucleotides: 1.

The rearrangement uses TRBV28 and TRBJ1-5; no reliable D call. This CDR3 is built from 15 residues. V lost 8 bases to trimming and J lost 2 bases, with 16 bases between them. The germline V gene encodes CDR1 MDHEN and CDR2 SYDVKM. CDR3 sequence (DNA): TGTGCCAGCTCAGTTGAGTCGGAGGGCAATCAGCCCCAGCATTTT. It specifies CASSVESEGNQPQHF.

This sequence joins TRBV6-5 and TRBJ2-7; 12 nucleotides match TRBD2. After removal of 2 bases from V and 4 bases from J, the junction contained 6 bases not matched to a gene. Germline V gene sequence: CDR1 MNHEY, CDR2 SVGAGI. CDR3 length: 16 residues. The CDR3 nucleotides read TGTGCCAGCAGTTACACCCGGACTAGCGGGAAATACGAGCAGTACTTC. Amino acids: CASSYTRTSGKYEQYF.

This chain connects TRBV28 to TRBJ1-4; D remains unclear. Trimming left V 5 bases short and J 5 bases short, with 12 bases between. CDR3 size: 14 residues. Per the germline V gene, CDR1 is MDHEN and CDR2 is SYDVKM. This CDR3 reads CASSLDRPNEKLFF. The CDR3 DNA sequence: TGTGCCAGCAGTCTAGACCGACCGAATGAAAAACTGTTTTTT.

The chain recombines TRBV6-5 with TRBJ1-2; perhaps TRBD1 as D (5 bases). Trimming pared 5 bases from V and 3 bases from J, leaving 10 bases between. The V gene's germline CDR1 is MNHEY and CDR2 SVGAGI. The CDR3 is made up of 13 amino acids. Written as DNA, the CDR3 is TGTGCCAGCAGTCCAGGGCTCGACTATGGCTACACCTTC. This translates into CASSPGLDYGYTF.

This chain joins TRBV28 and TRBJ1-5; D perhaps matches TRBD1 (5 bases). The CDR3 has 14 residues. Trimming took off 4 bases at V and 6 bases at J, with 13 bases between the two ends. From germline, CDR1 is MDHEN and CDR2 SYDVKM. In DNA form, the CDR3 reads TGTGCCAGCAGTTCGACAGTGTTCAGTCAGCCCCAGCATTTT. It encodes CASSSTVFSQPQHF.

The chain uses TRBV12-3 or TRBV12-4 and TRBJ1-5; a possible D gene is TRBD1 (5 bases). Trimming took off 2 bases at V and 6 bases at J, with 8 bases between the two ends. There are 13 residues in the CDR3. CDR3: CASSLKGAQPQHF. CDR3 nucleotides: TGTGCCAGCAGTTTAAAAGGGGCTCAGCCCCAGCATTTT.

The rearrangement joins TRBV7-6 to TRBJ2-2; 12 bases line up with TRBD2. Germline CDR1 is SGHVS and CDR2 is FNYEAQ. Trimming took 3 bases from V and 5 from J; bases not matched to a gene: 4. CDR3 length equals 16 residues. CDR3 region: CASSLTSGRGTGELFF. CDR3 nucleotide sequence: TGTGCCAGCAGCTTGACTAGCGGGAGAGGAACCGGGGAGCTGTTTTTT.

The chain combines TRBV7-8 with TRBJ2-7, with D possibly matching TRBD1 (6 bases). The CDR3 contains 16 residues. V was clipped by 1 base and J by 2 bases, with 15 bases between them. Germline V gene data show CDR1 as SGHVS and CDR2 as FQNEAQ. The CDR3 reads CASSLDDRRLTYEQYF. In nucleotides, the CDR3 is TGTGCCAGCAGCTTAGACGACAGGCGGCTCACCTACGAGCAGTACTTC.